This T cell receptor (beta chain) is drawn from a study of radiation and T cells in renal cell carcinoma. Study overall: Nephrectomy followed 15 Gy stereotactic body radiation by 4 weeks. Whole-study results and caveats: From baseline, blood top tumor clonotypes peaked at 2 weeks post-radiation.

The CDR3 length is 12 residues. Trimming removed 4 bases from V and 5 bases from J, with 8 bases in between. The germline CDR1 and CDR2 sequences are MDHEN and SYDVKM. Profiled with immunoSEQ multiplex PCR; TCRdb holds only in-frame clones, not every one. The data show approximately 120,000 clones, roughly 80% seen once. Time point here: baseline pretreatment blood. Sample treatment: 15 Gy SBRT to primary tumor, nephrectomy 4 weeks later. The tumor was a clear cell renal cell carcinoma. Comments on this clone: The antigen is not known.

This specimen was blood, taken from a patient whose treatment included radiotherapy and nephrectomy. This receptor was taken from a woman aged 55 to 70 with renal cell carcinoma. This rearrangement joins TRBV28 to TRBJ1-2; D is undetermined. CDR3 in amino acids: CASSSRIYGYTF. CDR3 DNA: TGTGCCAGCAGTTCTCGAATTTATGGCTACACCTTC.